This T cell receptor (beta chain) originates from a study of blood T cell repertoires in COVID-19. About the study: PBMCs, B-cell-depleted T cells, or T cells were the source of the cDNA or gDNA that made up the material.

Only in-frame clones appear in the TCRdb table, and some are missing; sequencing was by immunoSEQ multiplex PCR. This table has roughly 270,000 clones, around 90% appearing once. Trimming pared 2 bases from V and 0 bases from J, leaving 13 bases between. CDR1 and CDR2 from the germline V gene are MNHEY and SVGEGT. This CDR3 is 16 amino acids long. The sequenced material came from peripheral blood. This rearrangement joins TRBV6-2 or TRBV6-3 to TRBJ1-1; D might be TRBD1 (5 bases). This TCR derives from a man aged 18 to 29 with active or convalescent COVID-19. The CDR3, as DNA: TGTGCCAGCAGTTACCCCCCTGGGGCCCTGAACACTGAAGCTTTCTTT. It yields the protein CASSYPPGALNTEAFF.